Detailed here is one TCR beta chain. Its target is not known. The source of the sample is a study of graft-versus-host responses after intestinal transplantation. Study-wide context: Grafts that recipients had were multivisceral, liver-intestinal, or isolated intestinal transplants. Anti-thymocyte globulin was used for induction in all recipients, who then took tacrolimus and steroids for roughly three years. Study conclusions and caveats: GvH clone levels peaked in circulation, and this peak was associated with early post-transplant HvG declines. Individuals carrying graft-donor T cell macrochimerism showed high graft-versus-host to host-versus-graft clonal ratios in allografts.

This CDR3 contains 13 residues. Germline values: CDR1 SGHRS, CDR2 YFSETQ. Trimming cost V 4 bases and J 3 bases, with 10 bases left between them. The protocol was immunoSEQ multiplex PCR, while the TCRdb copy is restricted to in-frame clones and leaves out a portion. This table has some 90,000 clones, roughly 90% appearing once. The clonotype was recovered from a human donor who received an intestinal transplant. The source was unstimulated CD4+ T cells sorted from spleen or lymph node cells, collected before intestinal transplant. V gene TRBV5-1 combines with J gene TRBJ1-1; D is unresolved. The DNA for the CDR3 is TGCGCCAGCAGCCGAGGAGAGTACACTGAAGCTTTCTTT. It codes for CASSRGEYTEAFF. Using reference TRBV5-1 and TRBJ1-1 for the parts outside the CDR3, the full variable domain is KAGVTQTPRYLIKTRGQQVTLSCSPISGHRSVSWYQQTPGQGLQFLFEYFSETQRNKGNFPGRFSGRQFSNSRSEMNVSTLELGDSALYLCASSRGEYTEAFFGQGTRLTVV.